The clone carrying this T cell receptor beta chain came up many times. No antigen is known for it. The junction differs from germline at one of its ends, possibly a read error. This sample is drawn from a study of Graves' ophthalmopathy and Graves' hyperthyroidism. Findings and caveats of the study: Stable hyperthyroidism and ophthalmopathy were told apart by a 13-signature model, which achieved approximately 87% sensitivity and over 65% specificity.

The authors defined stable hyperthyroidism as no ophthalmopathy within 18 months of follow-up. Only newly diagnosed hyperthyroidism patients aged 18 to 65, with under 2 months' duration, were enrolled. None of the included patients had other autoimmune diseases, uncontrolled infections, pregnancy or lactation, as these led to exclusion. Germline CDR1 is MNHEY and CDR2 is SVGEGT. The CDR3 runs to 13 residues. From RNA, the CDR3 regions of TCR beta chains were amplified and sequenced. After a first-round RT-PCR with HTBI primers, a second-round multiplex PCR was run. TCRdb ran MiXCR on the multiplex PCR reads and lists one entry per CDR3 protein. Among hundreds of thousands of distinct CDR3 sequences listed, 22% were seen once.

The chain carries TRBV6-2 or TRBV6-3 and TRBJ2-5; no firm D call. Sequenced input: peripheral blood. This receptor was taken from a woman under 30 with stable Graves' hyperthyroidism. Some clones in this sample may be carry-over from other donors' samples. The CDR3 sequence: CASSYLGQGTQYF. CDR3 nucleotides: TGTGCCAGCAGTTACTTGGGCCAAGGGACCCAGTACTTC.